The 24 T cell receptor beta chains presented below share a single source sample, sequenced in a study of shared clonotypes between healthy human individuals. Data came from immunoSEQ multiplex PCR; TCRdb stores just in-frame clones and leaves some out. The sample consists of 2 million to 3 million clones, more than 85% of them appearing once. Sequencing was performed on naive CD4+ T cells from PBMCs. Documented subset: CD45RA+ positively selected. The receptor set was obtained from a man younger than 35 in good health. Some clones in this sample may be carry-over from other donors' samples.

The rearrangement joins TRBV18 to TRBJ2-3, with D possibly matching TRBD2 (6 bases). This CDR3 spans 15 amino acids. Germline V lookup: CDR1 KGHSH, CDR2 LQKENI. V was shortened by 1 base and J by 8 bases, with 16 bases between the two germline ends. The CDR3 sequence: CASSPLGTDVGTQYF. The DNA for the CDR3 is TGTGCCAGCTCACCACTGGGGACTGATGTTGGTACGCAGTATTTT.

This clone occurred once. The chain recombines TRBV6-4 with TRBJ2-7, with a tentative D call TRBD1 (6 bases). Between the trimmed V and J ends, which lost 6 bases and 4 bases, there was a span of 19 bases. CDR1 and CDR2 (germline): MRHNA, SNTAGT. The CDR3 spans 15 residues. CDR3 DNA sequence: TGTGCCAGCAGGGACGGGACGGACAGACAATACGAGCAGTACTTC. Protein: CASRDGTDRQYEQYF.

The V gene is TRBV30, the J gene TRBJ2-6; D is undetermined. The CDR3 spans 14 residues. Looked up from germline, CDR1 is GTSNPN and CDR2 is SVGIG (reference sequence). With 5 bases removed from V and 1 base from J, the gap between germline ends came to 9 bases. CDR3 in amino acids: CAWGSTSGANVLTF. The CDR3 DNA sequence: TGTGCCTGGGGTTCGACTTCTGGGGCCAACGTCCTGACTTTC.

About this clone: The sample holds other DNA sequences that translate to the same CDR3. The rearrangement joins TRBV7-2 to TRBJ2-7; 7 positions match TRBD2. Germline lookup yields CDR1 SGHTA and CDR2 FQGNSA. The V segment lost 1 base and the J segment 3 bases; nucleotides outside the gene matches: 0. The CDR3 is 13 residues long. This chain's CDR3 is CASSLGGGYEQYF. The DNA of the CDR3 is TGTGCCAGCAGCTTAGGGGGGGGCTACGAGCAGTACTTC.

A note on this clone: Other DNA sequences in this specimen translate into the identical CDR3. The chain links TRBV28 to TRBJ2-5, with D unclear. The V gene lost 7 bases and the J gene lost 3 bases, with 6 bases spanning the gap. The germline gives CDR1 MDHEN, CDR2 SYDVKM. The CDR3 totals 11 residues. The chain's CDR3 is CASTTEETQYF. CDR3 nucleotide sequence: TGTGCCAGCACCACAGAAGAGACCCAGTACTTC.

The CDR3: CASSWTSGLNEQFF. For the CDR3, the DNA is TGTGCCAGCAGTTGGACTAGCGGGCTAAATGAGCAGTTCTTC. The rearrangement links TRBV6-4 to TRBJ2-1, with TRBD2 identical over 11 bases. After removal of 5 bases from V and 7 bases from J, the junction contained 4 bases not matched to a gene. CDR1 and CDR2 from the germline V gene are MRHNA and SNTAGT. CDR3 length: 14 amino acids.

The genes are TRBV11-1 and TRBJ1-6; D is ambiguous. Trimming removed 5 bases at V and 6 bases at J, with 11 bases between. This CDR3 has 14 amino acids. Germline V gene sequence: CDR1 SGHAT, CDR2 FQDESV (reference sequence). The CDR3 nucleotides read TGTGCCAGCAGCCGCCGGGAGGGTAATTCACCCCTCCACTTT. It yields the protein CASSRREGNSPLHF.

The rearrangement links TRBV5-8 to TRBJ2-4; D uncertain. Germline CDR1 SGHTS, CDR2 YDEGEE. V lost 4 bases and J 2 bases, leaving 19 bases between the germline ends. This CDR3 is built from 17 residues. CDR3 protein: CASSPVRSSSPKNIQYF. In nucleotides, the CDR3 is TGTGCCAGCAGCCCAGTCAGAAGTAGTTCCCCCAAAAACATTCAGTACTTC. The variable domain in full, completed from reference TRBV5-8 and TRBJ2-4, reads EAGVTQSPTHLIKTRGQQATLRCSPISGHTSVYWYQQALGLGLQFLLWYDEGEERNRGNFPPRFSGRQFPNYSSELNVNALELEDSALYLCASSPVRSSSPKNIQYFGAGTRLSVL.

This chain links TRBV19 with TRBJ2-7; D remains unclear. V lost 3 bases and J lost 4, with 16 bases in between. CDR3 length: 15 amino acids. CDR1 and CDR2 (germline): LNHDA, SQIVND (reference sequence). The CDR3 bases are TGTGCCAGTAGTATTCAGAAGCAAGTGGGTTACGAGCAGTACTTC. Protein: CASSIQKQVGYEQYF.

The chain couples TRBV6-6 to TRBJ2-7, with 7 positions matching TRBD2. The length of the CDR3 is 14 residues. The trim removed 5 bases at V and 0 bases at J, leaving 4 bases unmatched. Germline CDR1 is MNHNY and CDR2 is SVGAGI (reference sequence). CDR3 amino acids: CASSTLAVSYEQYF. For the CDR3, the DNA is TGTGCCAGCAGTACCCTAGCGGTCTCCTACGAGCAGTACTTC.

The gene calls are TRBV19 and TRBJ1-2; the D is unclear. The CDR3 is 15 residues long. Germline lookup yields CDR1 LNHDA and CDR2 SQIVND (reference sequence). Trimming left V 1 base short and J 1 base short, with 10 bases between. In nucleotides, the CDR3 is TGTGCCAGTAGTATAGTGCATCGGGATAACTATGGCTACACCTTC. Translating gives CASSIVHRDNYGYTF. Combining the CDR3 with reference TRBV19 and TRBJ1-2 gives the whole variable domain DGGITQSPKYLFRKEGQNVTLSCEQNLNHDAMYWYRQDPGQGLRLIYYSQIVNDFQKGDIAEGYSVSREKKESFPLTVTSAQKNPTAFYLCASSIVHRDNYGYTFGSGTRLTVV.

The chain uses TRBV5-4 and TRBJ2-2; D not certain. CDR1 SGHNT and CDR2 YYREEE come from the germline V gene (reference sequence). The CDR3 consists of 14 residues. The V end was cut by 3 bases, the J end by 6 bases, with 12 bases between. CDR3 sequence (DNA): TGTGCCAGCAGCTCTGGACGGCGACCCGGGGAGCTGTTTTTT. Its protein is CASSSGRRPGELFF. Full variable domain (rest looked up from reference TRBV5-4 and TRBJ2-2): ETGVTQSPTHLIKTRGQQVTLRCSSQSGHNTVSWYQQALGQGPQFIFQYYREEENGRGNFPPRFSGLQFPNYSSELNVNALELDDSALYLCASSSGRRPGELFFGEGSRLTVL.

The rearrangement uses TRBV10-3 and TRBJ1-5; D is possibly TRBD1 (5 bases). The V end lost 6 bases, the J end lost 7 bases, and 16 bases lay between the germline ends. There are 14 residues in the CDR3. Germline loops: CDR1 ENHRY, CDR2 SYGVKD. The CDR3 is CAISSQGFGQPQHF. The CDR3 nucleotides are TGTGCCATCAGCTCCCAGGGATTTGGGCAGCCCCAGCATTTT.

As regards this clone: The sample contains more than one DNA sequence encoding this CDR3. J is TRBJ2-1 and V is TRBV9; the D is unclear. The V end lost 0 bases, the J end lost 2 bases, and 9 bases lay between the germline ends. The CDR3 loop spans 15 amino acids. CDR1 is SGDLS and CDR2 is YYNGEE in the germline V gene. CDR3 in DNA: TGTGCCAGCAGCGTAGTCTCAGGTCCCTACAATGAGCAGTTCTTC. Amino acid sequence: CASSVVSGPYNEQFF.

This chain joins TRBV14 and TRBJ2-5; D is perhaps TRBD1 (6 bases). V was shortened by 3 bases and J by 5 bases, with 16 bases between the two germline ends. The CDR3 runs to 15 residues. Germline loops: CDR1 SGHDN, CDR2 FVKESK. The CDR3 bases are TGTGCCAGCAGCCAGGGGACAACCCTCGGGGAGACCCAGTACTTC. Amino acid sequence: CASSQGTTLGETQYF.

The rearrangement links TRBV5-1 to TRBJ2-5; 7 nucleotides align to TRBD1. CDR3 length: 14 amino acids. V shed 0 bases and J 4 bases; nucleotides not matched to a gene: 3. Germline V gene lookup returns CDR1 SGHRS and CDR2 YFSETQ. The CDR3 is CASSLEGAPETQYF. CDR3 DNA: TGCGCCAGCAGCTTGGAGGGGGCCCCAGAGACCCAGTACTTC. The full variable domain, with the rest looked up from reference TRBV5-1 and TRBJ2-5, is KAGVTQTPRYLIKTRGQQVTLSCSPISGHRSVSWYQQTPGQGLQFLFEYFSETQRNKGNFPGRFSGRQFSNSRSEMNVSTLELGDSALYLCASSLEGAPETQYFGPGTRLLVL.

This clone was found once. The chain uses TRBV6-1 and TRBJ1-1; maybe TRBD1 (5 bases). There are 11 residues in the CDR3. The germline V gene has CDR1 MNHNS and CDR2 SASEGT. Trimming stripped 5 bases from V and 10 bases from J, with 11 bases between. The CDR3 DNA reads as TGTGCCAGCAGTTCGGGGCGGGGAGCTTTCTTT. It specifies CASSSGRGAFF.

A remark on this clone: Distinct nucleotide sequences in the sample also encode this CDR3. V is TRBV30 and J is TRBJ2-5, with 8 bases lining up with TRBD1. This CDR3 region has 13 residues. Germline V lookup: CDR1 GTSNPN, CDR2 SVGIG (reference sequence). With 2 bases clipped from V and 4 bases from J, the junction kept 3 bases outside the gene matches. The CDR3 sequence: CAWSSGGGETQYF. The CDR3 region has the DNA TGTGCCTGGAGTTCAGGGGGCGGAGAGACCCAGTACTTC.

This chain connects TRBV5-1 to TRBJ2-2; D could derive from TRBD1 or TRBD2 (5 bases each). The V end lost 8 bases, the J end lost 0 bases, and 11 bases lay between the germline ends. There are 14 residues in the CDR3. From germline, CDR1 is SGHRS and CDR2 YFSETQ. CDR3: CASTGTTNTGELFF. The CDR3 DNA is TGCGCCAGTACCGGGACCACGAACACCGGGGAGCTGTTTTTT.

The chain links TRBV30 to TRBJ1-2; D is possibly TRBD1 (5 bases). Germline V CDR1 and CDR2: GTSNPN, SVGIG (reference sequence). CDR3 size: 12 residues. The V end lost 2 bases, the J end lost 8 bases, and 12 bases lay between the germline ends. The CDR3 DNA reads as TGTGCCTGGAGTCAAGACAGAGACGGCTACACCTTC. Its protein is CAWSQDRDGYTF.

The chain joins TRBV6-5 to TRBJ2-4, with D possibly matching TRBD2 (6 bases). Germline V gene sequence: CDR1 MNHEY, CDR2 SVGAGI. This CDR3 is built from 13 residues. Trimming took 7 bases from V and 5 from J, leaving 12 bases between them. In DNA form, the CDR3 reads TGTGCCAGCACCCCCGGGGGTGAAAACATTCAGTACTTC. Its protein product is CASTPGGENIQYF.

The genes are TRBV7-2 and TRBJ1-1; D is unclear. Trimming left V 5 bases short and J 6 bases short, with 13 bases between. The CDR3 is made up of 13 amino acids. CDR1 and CDR2 (germline): SGHTA, FQGNSA. DNA for the CDR3: TGTGCCAGCAGCCAATCGCCTATCGCTGAAGCTTTCTTT. This sequence encodes CASSQSPIAEAFF.

A remark on this clone: The sample carries other DNA sequences with the same CDR3. The gene calls are TRBV18 and TRBJ1-4; no clear D. Trimming removed 3 bases at V and 2 bases at J, with 7 bases between. CDR3 length: 14 amino acids. CDR1 KGHSH and CDR2 LQKENI come from the germline V gene. This chain's CDR3 is CASSPLGTNEKLFF. Here the CDR3 DNA reads TGTGCCAGCTCACCCCTTGGGACTAATGAAAAACTGTTTTTT.

This clone showed up just once. The gene calls are TRBV27 and TRBJ2-7; no firm D call. V was shortened by 6 bases and J by 7 bases, with 16 bases between the two germline ends. From germline, CDR1 is MNHEY and CDR2 SMNVEV (reference sequence). This CDR3 spans 13 amino acids. CDR3 in DNA: TGTGCCAGCAGCCGTCATTCTCCTATGGAGCAGTACTTC. It codes for CASSRHSPMEQYF.